The 8 T cell receptor beta chains presented below share a single source sample, sequenced in a study of blood T cells in healthy people across ages. Combining a sample-barcoded 5' primer with a J-beta primer mix, a second PCR ran for about 7 to 11 cycles. TCRdb reprocessed the 5' RACE reads via MiXCR and lists one record per CDR3 protein. This table has fewer than 1.5 million distinct CDR3 sequences, roughly 40% appearing once. Sequenced sample: blood. These receptors all stem from a woman between 18 and 29 years old in good health.

This clonotype has just a few counts. CDR3 DNA sequence: TGTGCCAGCAGCTTGAAGGGGCCCACTGAAGCTTTCTTT. Protein sequence: CASSLKGPTEAFF. The chain employs TRBV7-9 and TRBJ1-1; the D gene is possibly TRBD1 (5 bases). CDR3 length equals 13 residues. Trimming removed 3 bases from V and 4 bases from J, with 9 bases in between. Germline values: CDR1 SEHNR, CDR2 FQNEAQ (reference sequence).

The chain carries TRBV20-1 and TRBJ2-1; 9 bases fit TRBD2. Germline CDR1 DFQATT, CDR2 SNEGSKA (reference sequence). V lost 0 bases, J lost 4 bases, and 7 bases stayed unmatched. This CDR3 is built from 16 residues. The CDR3 loop is CSARDPVLAGYNEQFF. The CDR3 bases are TGCAGTGCTAGAGACCCGGTTCTAGCGGGGTACAATGAGCAGTTCTTC.

In its sample, this clonotype was seen a few times. The chain joins TRBV19 to TRBJ2-3; a possible D gene is TRBD2 (5 bases). CDR1 and CDR2 from the germline V gene are LNHDA and SQIVND (reference sequence). V gave up 6 bases and J gave up 8 bases, with 18 bases separating them. The CDR3 consists of 14 residues. The CDR3 protein is CASSSGYDRGTQYF. DNA for the CDR3: TGTGCCAGTAGCTCAGGATATGACCGGGGTACGCAGTATTTT. The full variable domain, completed using reference TRBV19 and TRBJ2-3, is DGGITQSPKYLFRKEGQNVTLSCEQNLNHDAMYWYRQDPGQGLRLIYYSQIVNDFQKGDIAEGYSVSREKKESFPLTVTSAQKNPTAFYLCASSSGYDRGTQYFGPGTRLTVL.

The V and J genes are TRBV28 and TRBJ1-2, with TRBD1 identical over 7 bases. The germline V gene encodes CDR1 MDHEN and CDR2 SYDVKM. V lost 5 bases to trimming and J lost 4 bases; unmatched junction nucleotides: 13. CDR3 size: 16 residues. In nucleotides, the CDR3 is TGTGCCAGCAGTCCAAGGGGACAGCCAGTTTCCTATGGCTACACCTTC. Translated, it gives CASSPRGQPVSYGYTF.

The CDR3 reads CSARDASGKGDEQYF. The CDR3 region has the DNA TGCAGTGCTAGAGATGCTAGCGGGAAGGGGGATGAACAGTACTTC. The genes are TRBV20-1 and TRBJ2-5, with TRBD2 matching 9 bases. The CDR3 has 15 amino acids. The germline V gene encodes CDR1 DFQATT and CDR2 SNEGSKA (reference sequence). J was trimmed by 11 bases and V by 0 bases; bases with no gene match: 13.

This clonotype was counted only a few times. V gene TRBV20-1 combines with J gene TRBJ1-5; weak D call: TRBD1 (5 bases). CDR3 length equals 14 residues. V was cut by 0 bases and J by 7 bases, with 13 bases left in between. The germline CDR1 and CDR2 sequences are DFQATT and SNEGSKA (reference sequence). CDR3 amino acids: CSARDTLGGQPQHF. In nucleotides, the CDR3 is TGCAGTGCTAGAGATACGCTGGGGGGGCAGCCCCAGCATTTT.

This chain connects TRBV4-1 to TRBJ2-4, with 16 bases fitting TRBD2. Germline CDR1 is MGHRA and CDR2 is YSYEKL. The V and J ends lost 4 bases and 3 bases, in that order; junction bases with no gene match: 6. The length of the CDR3 is 18 residues. This chain's CDR3 is CASSPGLAGGQYKNIQYF. In nucleotides, the CDR3 is TGCGCCAGCAGCCCGGGACTAGCGGGAGGGCAATACAAAAACATTCAGTACTTC.

This chain uses TRBV4-1 with TRBJ2-3, with TRBD1 identical over 11 bases. This CDR3 spans 16 amino acids. Per germline, CDR1 MGHRA and CDR2 YSYEKL. V shed 3 bases and J 2 bases; nucleotides not matched to a gene: 4. DNA for the CDR3: TGCGCCAGCAGCCAGGGACAGGGGGGACTCACAGATACGCAGTATTTT. Its protein product is CASSQGQGGLTDTQYF.